The 10 T cell receptor beta chains below all came from one sample that was sequenced in a study of CD8 T cells in ankylosing spondylitis. Study-wide results and limits: About 8 highly homologous variants made up a TCR beta motif, and this motif appeared characteristic of ankylosing spondylitis blood.

These receptors are not linked to any known antigen. Via MiXCR, TCRdb re-called the 5' RACE reads, giving one row per CDR3 protein. The sample includes 700,000 to 1,000,000 distinct CDR3 sequences, around 11% seen only once; the top ten take 0.45% to 0.6%. What was sequenced was blood, either unsorted or a sorted T cell fraction (not recorded which). Every receptor here comes from a male donor with ankylosing spondylitis.

Only a few counts were recorded for this clonotype. This chain links TRBV10-3 with TRBJ1-5; D is ambiguous. The CDR3 length is 12 residues. V gave up 6 bases and J gave up 4 bases, with 7 bases separating them. Germline assignment: CDR1 ENHRY and CDR2 SYGVKD. The CDR3 DNA reads TGTGCCATCAGGGGAGAAAATCAGCCCCAGCATTTT. Protein sequence: CAIRGENQPQHF.

In its sample, this clonotype was seen a few times. The chain joins TRBV7-2 to TRBJ1-5; TRBD1 is a possible D gene (6 bases). This CDR3 is 15 amino acids long. Trimming removed 9 bases from V and 2 bases from J, with 17 bases in between. Germline V gene data show CDR1 as SGHTA and CDR2 as FQGNSA. The CDR3 region is CARGLRGSRNQPQHF. In DNA form, the CDR3 reads TGTGCCAGAGGCCTCAGGGGCTCACGCAATCAGCCCCAGCATTTT.

This clonotype was recorded at least ten times. The V gene is TRBV12-3 or TRBV12-4, the J gene TRBJ1-1; D possibly corresponds to TRBD1 (5 bases). This CDR3 is 15 amino acids long. The ends were cut back, 6 bases at V and 0 bases at J, with 14 bases in the middle. The CDR3: CASRGQGGLNTEAFF. Here the CDR3 DNA reads TGTGCCAGCAGAGGGCAGGGAGGGTTGAACACTGAAGCTTTCTTT.

The chain uses TRBV20-1 and TRBJ1-1; D gene ambiguous. V lost 2 bases to trimming and J lost 4 bases, with 8 bases between them. The CDR3 consists of 12 residues. Looked up from germline, CDR1 is DFQATT and CDR2 is SNEGSKA (reference sequence). The CDR3 sequence is CSARLYGTEAFF. The CDR3 DNA is TGCAGTGCTAGACTCTACGGCACTGAAGCTTTCTTT.

This chain connects TRBV15 to TRBJ2-5; D is ambiguous. The CDR3 runs to 12 residues. Looked up from germline, CDR1 is LNHNV and CDR2 is YYDKDF (reference sequence). Trimming removed 2 bases at V and 4 bases at J, with 5 bases between. CDR3 DNA sequence: TGTGCCACCAGCAGAAACAGAGAGACCCAGTACTTC. Translated, it gives CATSRNRETQYF.

This clonotype occurred many times. This chain joins TRBV20-1 and TRBJ1-4, with D perhaps matching TRBD1 (6 bases). Between the trimmed V and J ends, which lost 6 bases and 6 bases, there was a span of 20 bases. The length of the CDR3 is 15 residues. Germline V lookup: CDR1 DFQATT, CDR2 SNEGSKA (reference sequence). The CDR3, as DNA: TGCAGTGCCGGCGTGGGAGGGGGACCTTATGAAAAACTGTTTTTT. It encodes CSAGVGGGPYEKLFF.

This clonotype was counted a few times. This chain links TRBV20-1 with TRBJ1-4; D remains ambiguous. The V end lost 5 bases, the J end lost 6 bases, and 16 bases lay between the germline ends. CDR1 and CDR2 (germline): DFQATT, SNEGSKA (reference sequence). The CDR3 contains 14 residues. CDR3 loop: CSAPRSLGYEKLFF. The CDR3 nucleotides read TGCAGTGCTCCGCGCAGTTTGGGATATGAAAAACTGTTTTTT.

This clonotype was recorded many times. V usage is TRBV29-1 and J usage is TRBJ2-5; D gene uncertain. Deletions cut 7 bases from V and 2 bases from J, with 8 bases between. CDR1 is SQVTM and CDR2 is ANQGSEA in the germline V gene. The CDR3 length is 11 residues. The CDR3, as DNA: TGCAGCGCTCAGGTTCAAGAGACCCAGTACTTC. Translation: CSAQVQETQYF.

The CDR3 DNA follows: TGTGCCAGCAGCTCCGGGACTAGAACCTCCAATGAGCAGTTCTTC. Encoded protein: CASSSGTRTSNEQFF. The chain is built from TRBV7-2 and TRBJ2-1; 8 bases map to TRBD2. The V gene end was trimmed by 4 bases and the J gene end by 6 bases; junction bases not matched to a gene: 8. Germline V gene sequence: CDR1 SGHTA, CDR2 FQGNSA. The CDR3 extends over 15 amino acids.

There are a few counts of this clonotype. This sequence joins TRBV6-5 and TRBJ1-2; TRBD1 matches at 8 bases. CDR1 is MNHEY and CDR2 is SVGAGI in the germline V gene. The CDR3 has 15 amino acids. V shed 0 bases and J 6 bases; nucleotides not matched to a gene: 6. DNA of the CDR3: TGTGCCAGCAGTTACTCGCCGACAGGGGTGGATGGCTACACCTTC. This encodes CASSYSPTGVDGYTF.